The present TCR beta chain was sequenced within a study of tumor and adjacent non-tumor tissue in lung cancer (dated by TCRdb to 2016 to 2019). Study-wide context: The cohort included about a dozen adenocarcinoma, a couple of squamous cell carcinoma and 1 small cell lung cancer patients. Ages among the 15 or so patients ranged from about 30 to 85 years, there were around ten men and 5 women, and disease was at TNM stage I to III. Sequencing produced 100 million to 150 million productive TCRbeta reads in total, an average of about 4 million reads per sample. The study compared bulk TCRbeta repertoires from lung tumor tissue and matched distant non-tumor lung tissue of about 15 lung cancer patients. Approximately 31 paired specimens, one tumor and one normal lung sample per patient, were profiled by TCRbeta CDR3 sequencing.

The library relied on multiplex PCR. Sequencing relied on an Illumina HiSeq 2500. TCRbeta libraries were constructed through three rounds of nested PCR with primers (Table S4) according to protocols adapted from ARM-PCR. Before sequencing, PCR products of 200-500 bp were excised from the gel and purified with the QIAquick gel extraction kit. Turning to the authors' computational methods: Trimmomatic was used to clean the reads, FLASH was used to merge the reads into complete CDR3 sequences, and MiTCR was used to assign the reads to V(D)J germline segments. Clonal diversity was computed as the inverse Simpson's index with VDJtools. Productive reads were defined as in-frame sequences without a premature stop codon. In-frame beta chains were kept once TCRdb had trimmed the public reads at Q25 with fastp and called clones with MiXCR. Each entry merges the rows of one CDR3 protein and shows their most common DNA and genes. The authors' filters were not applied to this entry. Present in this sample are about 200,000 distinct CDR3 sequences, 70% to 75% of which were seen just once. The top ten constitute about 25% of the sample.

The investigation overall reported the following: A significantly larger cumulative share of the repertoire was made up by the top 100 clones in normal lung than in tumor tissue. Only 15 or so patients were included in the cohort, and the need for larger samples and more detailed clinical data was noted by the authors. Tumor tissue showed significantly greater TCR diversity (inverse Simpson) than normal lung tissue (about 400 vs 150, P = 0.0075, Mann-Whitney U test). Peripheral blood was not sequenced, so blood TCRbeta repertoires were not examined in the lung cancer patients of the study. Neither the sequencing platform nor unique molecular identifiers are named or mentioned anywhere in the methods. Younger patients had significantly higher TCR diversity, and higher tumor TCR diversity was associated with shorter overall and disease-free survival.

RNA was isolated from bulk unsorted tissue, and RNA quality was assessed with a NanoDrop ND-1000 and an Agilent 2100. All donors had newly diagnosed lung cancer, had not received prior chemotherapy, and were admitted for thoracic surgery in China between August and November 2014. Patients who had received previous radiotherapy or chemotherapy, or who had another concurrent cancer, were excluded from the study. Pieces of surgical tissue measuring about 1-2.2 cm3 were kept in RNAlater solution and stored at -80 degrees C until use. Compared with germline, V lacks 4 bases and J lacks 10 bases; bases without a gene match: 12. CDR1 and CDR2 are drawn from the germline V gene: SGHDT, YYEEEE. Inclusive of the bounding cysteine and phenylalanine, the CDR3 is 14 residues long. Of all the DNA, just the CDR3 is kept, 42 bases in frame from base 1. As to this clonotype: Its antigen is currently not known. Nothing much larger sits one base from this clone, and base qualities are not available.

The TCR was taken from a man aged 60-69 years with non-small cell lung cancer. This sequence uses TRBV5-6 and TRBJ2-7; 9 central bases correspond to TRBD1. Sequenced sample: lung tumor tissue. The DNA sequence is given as TGTGCCAGCAGCCTCCGGACAGGGGCCGGGCCTCAGTACTTC. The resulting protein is CASSLRTGAGPQYF.